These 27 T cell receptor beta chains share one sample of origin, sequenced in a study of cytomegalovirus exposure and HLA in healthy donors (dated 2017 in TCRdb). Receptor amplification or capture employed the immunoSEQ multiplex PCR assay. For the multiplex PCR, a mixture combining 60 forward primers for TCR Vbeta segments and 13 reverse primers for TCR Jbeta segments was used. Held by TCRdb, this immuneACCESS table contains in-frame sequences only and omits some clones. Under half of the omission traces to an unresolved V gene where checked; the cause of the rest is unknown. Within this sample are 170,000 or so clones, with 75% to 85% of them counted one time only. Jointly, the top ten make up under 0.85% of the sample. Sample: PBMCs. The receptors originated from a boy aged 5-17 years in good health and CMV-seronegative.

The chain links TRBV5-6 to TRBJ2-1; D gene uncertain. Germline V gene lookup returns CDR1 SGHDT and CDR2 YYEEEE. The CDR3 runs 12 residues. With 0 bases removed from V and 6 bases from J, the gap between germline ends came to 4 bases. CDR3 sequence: CASSLASNEQFF. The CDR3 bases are TGTGCCAGCAGCTTGGCCAGCAATGAGCAGTTCTTC.

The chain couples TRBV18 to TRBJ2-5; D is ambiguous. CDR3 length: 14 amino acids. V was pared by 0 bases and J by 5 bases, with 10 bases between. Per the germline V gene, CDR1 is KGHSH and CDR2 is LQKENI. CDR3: CASSPPSSTETQYF. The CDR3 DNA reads TGTGCCAGCTCACCACCGAGCTCCACGGAGACCCAGTACTTC.

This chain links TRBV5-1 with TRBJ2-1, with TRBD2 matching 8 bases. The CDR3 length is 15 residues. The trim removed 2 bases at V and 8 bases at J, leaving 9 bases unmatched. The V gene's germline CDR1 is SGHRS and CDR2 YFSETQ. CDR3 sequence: CASSLSGLDGYEQFF. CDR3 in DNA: TGCGCCAGCAGCTTATCGGGACTAGACGGTTATGAGCAGTTCTTC.

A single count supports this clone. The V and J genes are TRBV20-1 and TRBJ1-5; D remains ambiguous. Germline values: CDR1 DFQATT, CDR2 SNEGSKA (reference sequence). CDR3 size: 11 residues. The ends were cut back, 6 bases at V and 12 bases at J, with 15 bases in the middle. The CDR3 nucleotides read TGCAGTGCGCAAGGATCGTCAGGCCAGCATTTT. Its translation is CSAQGSSGQHF.

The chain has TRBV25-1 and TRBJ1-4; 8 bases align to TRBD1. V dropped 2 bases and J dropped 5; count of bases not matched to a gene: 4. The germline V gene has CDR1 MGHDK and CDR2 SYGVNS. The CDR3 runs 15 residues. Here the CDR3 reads CASSEQGAVNEKLFF. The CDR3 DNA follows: TGTGCCAGCAGTGAACAGGGGGCCGTGAATGAAAAACTGTTTTTT.

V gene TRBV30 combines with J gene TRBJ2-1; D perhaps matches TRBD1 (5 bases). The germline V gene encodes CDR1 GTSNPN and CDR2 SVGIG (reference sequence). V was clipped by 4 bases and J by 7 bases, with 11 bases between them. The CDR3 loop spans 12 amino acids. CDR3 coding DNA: TGTGCCTGGAAGACATCAGGGAATGAGCAGTTCTTC. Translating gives CAWKTSGNEQFF.

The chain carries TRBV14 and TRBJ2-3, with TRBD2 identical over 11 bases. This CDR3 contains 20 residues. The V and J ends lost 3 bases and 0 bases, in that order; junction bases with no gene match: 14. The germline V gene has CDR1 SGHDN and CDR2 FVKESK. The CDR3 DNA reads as TGTGCCAGCAGCCACGGACCCGGGACTAGCGGTGATTCTAGCACAGATACGCAGTATTTT. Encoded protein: CASSHGPGTSGDSSTDTQYF.

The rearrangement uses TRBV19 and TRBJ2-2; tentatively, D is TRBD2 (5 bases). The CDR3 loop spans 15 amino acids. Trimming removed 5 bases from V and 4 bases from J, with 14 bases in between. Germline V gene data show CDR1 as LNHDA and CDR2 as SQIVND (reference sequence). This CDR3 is CASSVARGITGELFF. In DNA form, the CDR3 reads TGTGCCAGTAGTGTCGCCCGGGGTATCACCGGGGAGCTGTTTTTT.

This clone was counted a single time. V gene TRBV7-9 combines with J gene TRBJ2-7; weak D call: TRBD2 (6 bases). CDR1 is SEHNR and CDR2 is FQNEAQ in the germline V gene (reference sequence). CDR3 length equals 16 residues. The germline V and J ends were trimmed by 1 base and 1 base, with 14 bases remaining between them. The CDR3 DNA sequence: TGTGCCAGCAGCTTAGAGGACGGGAGCGGATCCTACGAGCAGTACTTC. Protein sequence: CASSLEDGSGSYEQYF.

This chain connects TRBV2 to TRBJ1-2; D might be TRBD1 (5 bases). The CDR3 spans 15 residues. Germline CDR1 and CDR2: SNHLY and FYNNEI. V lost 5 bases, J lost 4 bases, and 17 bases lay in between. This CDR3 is CASSPTPGGGYGYTF. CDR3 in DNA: TGTGCCAGCAGTCCCACCCCGGGGGGGGGCTATGGCTACACCTTC.

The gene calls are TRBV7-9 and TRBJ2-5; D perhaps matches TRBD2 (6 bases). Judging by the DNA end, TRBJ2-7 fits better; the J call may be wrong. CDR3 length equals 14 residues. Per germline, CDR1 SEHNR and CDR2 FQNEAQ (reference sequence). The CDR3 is CASSIGGPWDEQYF. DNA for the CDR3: TGTGCCAGCAGCATCGGAGGGCCTTGGGACGAGCAGTACTTC.

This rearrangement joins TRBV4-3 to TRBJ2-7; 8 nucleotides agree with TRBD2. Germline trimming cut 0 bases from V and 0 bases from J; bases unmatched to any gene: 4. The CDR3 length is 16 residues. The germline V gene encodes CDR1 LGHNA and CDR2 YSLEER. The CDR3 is CASSQDAAGASYEQYF. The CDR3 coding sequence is TGCGCCAGCAGCCAAGATGCAGCGGGGGCCTCCTACGAGCAGTACTTC.

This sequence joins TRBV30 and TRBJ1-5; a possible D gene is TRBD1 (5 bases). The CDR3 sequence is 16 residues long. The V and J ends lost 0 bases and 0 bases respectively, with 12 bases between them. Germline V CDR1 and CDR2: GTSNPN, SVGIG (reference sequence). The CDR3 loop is CAWSVSPGFSNQPQHF. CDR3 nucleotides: TGTGCCTGGAGTGTATCTCCAGGGTTTAGCAATCAGCCCCAGCATTTT.

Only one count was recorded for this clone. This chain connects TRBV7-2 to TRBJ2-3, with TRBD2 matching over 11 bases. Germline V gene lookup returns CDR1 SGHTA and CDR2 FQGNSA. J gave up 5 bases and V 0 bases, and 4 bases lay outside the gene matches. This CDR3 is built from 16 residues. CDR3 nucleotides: TGTGCCAGCAGCTTAGCGGCTAGCGGGAGGCTAGATACGCAGTATTTT. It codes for CASSLAASGRLDTQYF. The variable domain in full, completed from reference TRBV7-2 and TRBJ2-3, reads GAGVSQSPSNKVTEKGKDVELRCDPISGHTALYWYRQSLGQGLEFLIYFQGNSAPDKSGLPSDRFSAERTGGSVSTLTIQRTQQEDSAVYLCASSLAASGRLDTQYFGPGTRLTVL.

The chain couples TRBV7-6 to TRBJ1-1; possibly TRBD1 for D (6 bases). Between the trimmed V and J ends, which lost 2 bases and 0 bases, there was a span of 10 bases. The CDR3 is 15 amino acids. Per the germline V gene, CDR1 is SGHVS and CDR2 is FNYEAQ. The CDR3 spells CASSLSRGMNTEAFF. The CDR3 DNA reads TGTGCCAGCAGCTTATCCAGGGGCATGAACACTGAAGCTTTCTTT.

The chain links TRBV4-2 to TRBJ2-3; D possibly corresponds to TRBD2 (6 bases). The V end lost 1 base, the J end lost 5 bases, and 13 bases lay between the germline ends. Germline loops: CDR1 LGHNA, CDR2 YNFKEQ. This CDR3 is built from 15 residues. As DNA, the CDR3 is TGTGCCAGCAGCCAAGCCCCTGGGAGGAAAGATACGCAGTATTTT. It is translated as CASSQAPGRKDTQYF.

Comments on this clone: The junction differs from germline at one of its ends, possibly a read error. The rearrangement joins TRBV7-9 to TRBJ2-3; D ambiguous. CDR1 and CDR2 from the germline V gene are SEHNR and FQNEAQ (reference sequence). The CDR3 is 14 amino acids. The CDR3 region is CSSSLLYSTDTQYF. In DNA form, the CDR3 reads TGTTCCAGCAGCCTCCTCTACTCCACAGATACGCAGTATTTT.

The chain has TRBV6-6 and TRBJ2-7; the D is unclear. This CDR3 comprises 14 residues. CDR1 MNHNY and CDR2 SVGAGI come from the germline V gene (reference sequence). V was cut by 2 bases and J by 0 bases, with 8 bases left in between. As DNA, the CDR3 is TGTGCCAGCAGTTACGCGGCTGACTCCTACGAGCAGTACTTC. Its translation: CASSYAADSYEQYF.

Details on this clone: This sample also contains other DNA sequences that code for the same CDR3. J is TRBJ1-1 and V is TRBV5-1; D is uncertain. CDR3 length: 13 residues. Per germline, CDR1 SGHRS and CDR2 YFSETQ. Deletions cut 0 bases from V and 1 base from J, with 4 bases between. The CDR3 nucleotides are TGCGCCAGCAGCTTGGACACGAACACTGAAGCTTTCTTT. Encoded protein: CASSLDTNTEAFF.

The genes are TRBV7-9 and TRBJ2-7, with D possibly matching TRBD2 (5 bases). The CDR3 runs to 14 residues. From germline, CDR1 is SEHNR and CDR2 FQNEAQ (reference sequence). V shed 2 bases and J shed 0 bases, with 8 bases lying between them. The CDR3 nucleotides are TGTGCCAGCAGCTTAATGGGGAGCTCCTACGAGCAGTACTTC. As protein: CASSLMGSSYEQYF. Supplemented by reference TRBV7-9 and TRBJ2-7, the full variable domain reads DTGVSQNPRHKITKRGQNVTFRCDPISEHNRLYWYRQTLGQGPEFLTYFQNEAQLEKSRLLSDRFSAERPKGSFSTLEIQRTEQGDSAMYLCASSLMGSSYEQYFGPGTRLTVT.

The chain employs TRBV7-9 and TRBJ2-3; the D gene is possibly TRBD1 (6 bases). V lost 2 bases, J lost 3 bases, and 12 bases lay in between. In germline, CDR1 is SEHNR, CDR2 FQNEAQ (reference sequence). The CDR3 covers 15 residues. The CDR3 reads CASSLPGQPTDTQYF. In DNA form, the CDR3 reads TGTGCCAGCAGCTTACCCGGACAGCCAACAGATACGCAGTATTTT. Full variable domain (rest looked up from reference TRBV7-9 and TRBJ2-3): DTGVSQNPRHKITKRGQNVTFRCDPISEHNRLYWYRQTLGQGPEFLTYFQNEAQLEKSRLLSDRFSAERPKGSFSTLEIQRTEQGDSAMYLCASSLPGQPTDTQYFGPGTRLTVL.

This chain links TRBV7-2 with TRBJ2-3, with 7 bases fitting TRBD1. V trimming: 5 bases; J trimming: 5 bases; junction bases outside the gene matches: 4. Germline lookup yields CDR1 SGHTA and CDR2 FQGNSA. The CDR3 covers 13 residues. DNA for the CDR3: TGTGCCAGCAGCCCGGACAGGTTAGATACGCAGTATTTT. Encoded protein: CASSPDRLDTQYF.

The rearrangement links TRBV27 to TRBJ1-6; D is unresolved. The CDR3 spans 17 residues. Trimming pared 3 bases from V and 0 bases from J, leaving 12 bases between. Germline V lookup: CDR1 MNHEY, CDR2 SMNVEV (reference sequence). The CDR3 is CASSFWARSSYNSPLHF. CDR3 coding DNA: TGTGCCAGCAGTTTCTGGGCCAGAAGCTCCTATAATTCACCCCTCCACTTT.

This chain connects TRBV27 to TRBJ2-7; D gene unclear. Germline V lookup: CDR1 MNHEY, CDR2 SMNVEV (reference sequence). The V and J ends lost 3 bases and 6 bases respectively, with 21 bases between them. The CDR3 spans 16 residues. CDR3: CASSLGFGSAFSEQYF. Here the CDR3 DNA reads TGTGCCAGCAGTTTGGGTTTCGGGTCTGCGTTTAGCGAGCAGTACTTC.

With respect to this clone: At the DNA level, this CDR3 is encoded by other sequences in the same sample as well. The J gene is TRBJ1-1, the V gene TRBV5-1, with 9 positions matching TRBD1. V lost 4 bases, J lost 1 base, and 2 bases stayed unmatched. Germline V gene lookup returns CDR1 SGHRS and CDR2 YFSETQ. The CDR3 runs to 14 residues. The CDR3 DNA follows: TGCGCCAGCAGCCCGGGACAGGGGAACACTGAAGCTTTCTTT. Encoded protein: CASSPGQGNTEAFF.

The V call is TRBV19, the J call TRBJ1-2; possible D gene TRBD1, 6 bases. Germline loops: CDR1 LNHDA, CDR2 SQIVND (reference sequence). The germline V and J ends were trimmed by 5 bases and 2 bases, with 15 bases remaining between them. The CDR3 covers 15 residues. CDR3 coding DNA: TGTGCCAGTAGTTCCCCCCGGGACATCAACTATGGCTACACCTTC. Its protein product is CASSSPRDINYGYTF.

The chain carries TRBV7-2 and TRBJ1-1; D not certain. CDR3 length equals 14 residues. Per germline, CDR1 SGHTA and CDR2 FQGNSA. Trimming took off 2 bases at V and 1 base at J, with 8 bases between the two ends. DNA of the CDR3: TGTGCCAGCAGCTTATCGTACAGGAACACTGAAGCTTTCTTT. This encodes CASSLSYRNTEAFF.